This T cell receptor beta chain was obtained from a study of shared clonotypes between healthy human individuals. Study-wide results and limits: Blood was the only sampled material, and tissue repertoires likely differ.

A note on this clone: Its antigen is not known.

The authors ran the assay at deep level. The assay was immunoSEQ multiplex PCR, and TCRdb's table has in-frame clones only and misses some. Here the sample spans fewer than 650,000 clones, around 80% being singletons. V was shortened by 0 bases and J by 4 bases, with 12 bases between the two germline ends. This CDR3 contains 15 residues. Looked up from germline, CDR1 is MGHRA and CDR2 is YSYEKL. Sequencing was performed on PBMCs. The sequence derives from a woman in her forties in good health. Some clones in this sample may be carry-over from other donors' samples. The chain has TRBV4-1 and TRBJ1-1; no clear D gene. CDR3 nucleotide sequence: TGCGCCAGCAGCCAAGATAACCCTCCAGGCACTGAAGCTTTCTTT. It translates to CASSQDNPPGTEAFF.